The TCR beta chain described here comes from a study of beta chain features in type 1 diabetes. Overall study results and limits: Whatever favoring of shorter templates PCR might show would apply equally to patients and controls. Insertion counts at VDJ junctions were lower in type 1 diabetes patients, who also showed more deletions there.

A single heparinised draw of about 120 mL on average was taken per donor. Sorting that relied on CD45RO/CCR7/CD25/CD127/CD95/CD27 yielded CD4+ naive, central memory, regulatory and stem cell-like memory cells. This clone has only a few counts. Its cognate antigen is unknown. The isolated RNA, all of it, was reverse transcribed, so expressed TCRB transcripts were what got sequenced. The table came from immunoSEQ multiplex PCR; TCRdb's copy has only in-frame clones and leaves some out. The data show 300,000 to 400,000 clones, approximately 12% seen once. This sequence was found in a man between 18 and 29 years old in good health. Sequenced sample: naive CD4+ T cells from blood.

CDR3 sequence: CASHEARGRRKNTEAFF. CDR3 DNA: TGCGCCAGCCACGAGGCCAGGGGGCGTCGGAAGAACACTGAAGCTTTCTTT. The rearrangement uses TRBV5-1 and TRBJ1-1; 8 positions agree with TRBD1. Germline loops: CDR1 SGHRS, CDR2 YFSETQ. The CDR3 totals 17 residues. V shed 7 bases, J shed 1 base, and the junction held 15 bases outside the gene matches.